This TCR beta chain was recovered during a study of early T cells in non-severe SARS-CoV-2 infection (dated by TCRdb to 2020 to 2023). For the study in its entirety: Because TCR sequencing relied on bulk RNA taken from unsorted whole blood, pairing of alpha and beta chains was not possible.

Broad study findings and their caveats: Matching against VDJdb was skewed toward anti-spike CD8 responses, likely underestimated virus-specific expansions, and missed private and CD4 specificities.

CDR1 MGHDK and CDR2 SYGVNS were looked up in the germline V gene. At the junction V is shortened by 2 bases and J by 3 bases, with 8 bases in between. Counted from cysteine to phenylalanine, this CDR3 has 14 amino acids. Of the read, only the CDR3 DNA is kept; its 42 bases are in frame from base 1. This was a case-control study nested in a cohort of healthcare workers in London, UK, who had nasopharyngeal swab PCR tests and blood samples taken every week. Healthcare workers were recruited during the week of the UK lockdown, between 23 and 31 March 2020, and followed weekly for up to 16 weeks. Of note for this clonotype: No cognate antigen has been identified for it. One base away there is no much larger clone; base qualities are not given.

The library was built by means of 5' RACE. The instrument was a NextSeq 500. In the TCR library protocol, unique molecular identifiers were attached to individual cDNA molecules to correct for PCR bias and sequencing error. TCR alpha and beta chains were both sequenced, and the abundances of alpha and beta sequences in each sample were closely correlated with each other. As for the authors' bioinformatics: Decombinator V4 was used to annotate TCR sequences for V gene, J gene and CDR3. Expanded TCRs were defined as changing significantly between any two time points under a Poisson model with p below 0.0001. TCR abundances were normalised to the total number of TCRs sequenced per sample and were expressed as counts per million. MAIT TCRs were defined by TRAV1-2 paired with TRAJ12, TRAJ20 or TRAJ33, and iNKT TCRs by TRAV10 paired with TRAJ18. VDJdb, accessed on 1 November 2021, was searched for TCRs annotated for CMV, EBV and SARS-CoV-2, and TCRs annotated for more than one antigen were excluded. TCRdb reworked the public reads: Q25 trimming with fastp, MiXCR clone assembly, productive beta chains retained. Here each entry gathers all rows of one CDR3 protein and keeps the most common genes and DNA. For this entry, the V and J calls and clone size follow TCRdb and not the study's own pipeline. The sample has around 66,000 distinct CDR3 sequences on record, over 4.5% of them singletons. The ten largest clonotypes hold 3.4% of the sample.

This material consisted of whole blood, taken at baseline. This sequence was found in an adult who was a healthcare worker with PCR-confirmed SARS-CoV-2 infection or an uninfected control (not recorded which). The chain joins TRBV25-1 to TRBJ2-1; perhaps TRBD1 is the D gene, with 6 bases matching. The CDR3 sequence is CASSETGIYNEQFF. The bases read TGTGCCAGCAGTGAAACAGGGATCTACAATGAGCAGTTCTTC.